This TCR beta chain was observed in a study of early T cells in non-severe SARS-CoV-2 infection. Overall study context: Investigators sequenced bulk RNA drawn from unsorted whole blood, and chains remained unpaired.

This clonotype was counted a few times. TCRdb re-called the 5' RACE reads through MiXCR, storing one row per CDR3 protein. The profile shows roughly 32,000 distinct CDR3 sequences, around 9% of them singletons. The CDR3 extends over 19 amino acids. CDR1 SNHLY and CDR2 FYNNEI come from the germline V gene. Trimming removed 2 bases at V and 1 base at J, with 22 bases between. This TCR derives from an adult who was a healthcare worker with PCR-confirmed SARS-CoV-2 infection or an uninfected control (not recorded which). The V call is TRBV2, the J call TRBJ2-3; weak D call: TRBD2 (5 bases). Sequenced material: whole blood. This CDR3 is CASSESRSGSPPRTDTQYF. DNA of the CDR3: TGTGCCAGCAGTGAATCGCGCAGTGGGAGTCCCCCTCGCACAGATACGCAGTATTTT.